This T cell receptor (beta chain) was captured in a study of STAT5B mutations in CD4+ large granular lymphocyte leukemia. Regarding the study as a whole: Main leukemic clonotypes were patient-specific, but 25% appeared at low frequency elsewhere. 8/27 top patient clones versus 2/35 control clones were TRBV06-family. Higher CD4+ than CD8+ T-LGLL clonality might reflect small sample size.

CDR1 is SQVTM, CDR2 ANQGSEA, per germline. V dropped 4 bases and J dropped 2; count of bases not matched to a gene: 3. The CDR3 covers 14 residues. Study processing details: A productive frequency of 2.59 x 10-5 was the lowest detectable. Measured with immunoSEQ multiplex PCR; TCRdb has only the in-frame clones, and not every one. For V, J and clone size, that table is used; D and trimming come from the DNA. The sample has tens of thousands of clones, approximately 85% seen once; the top ten hold approximately 1.2%. Regarding this clone: The antigen remains unidentified.

Sequenced: CD4+ T cells from blood buffy coats. The chain links TRBV29-1 to TRBJ2-2, with 8 positions matching TRBD2. The sequence came from a human donor in good health. CDR3 sequence: CSVGTSGNTGELFF. Here the CDR3 DNA reads TGCAGCGTTGGCACTAGCGGAAACACCGGGGAGCTGTTTTTT.